The clone carrying this T cell receptor beta chain appeared many times. This CDR3 contains 12 residues. V gave up 3 bases and J gave up 3 bases, with 5 bases separating them. Germline V lookup: CDR1 LNHNV, CDR2 YYDKDF (reference sequence). The source material, RNA transcripts, was used to amplify TCR beta CDR3 regions. Carried out on the TCR CDR3, a first-round RT-PCR used the HTBI primer set. TCRdb itself ran the multiplex PCR reads through MiXCR, one entry per CDR3 protein. Here the sample spans hundreds of thousands of distinct CDR3 sequences, over 35% being singletons. These data come from a study of T cells in Graves' hyperthyroidism and ophthalmopathy. If no ophthalmopathy progression occurred within 18 months, Graves' hyperthyroidism was stable. Not enrolled were patients with uncontrolled infection, other autoimmune disease, pregnancy or lactation. Thyroid ultrasound and orbital computed tomography, with clinical symptoms and serum thyroxine and TRAb, informed diagnoses. The source of the PBMCs was around 9 ml of fresh peripheral blood.

The chain combines TRBV15 with TRBJ1-1; D is undetermined. This receptor was identified in a man aged 18 to 30 with Graves' hyperthyroidism. Sequenced input: blood. As DNA, the CDR3 is TGTGCCACCAGCAGGGAGGACACTGAAGCTTTCTTT. Translated: CATSREDTEAFF.